Presented here are 8 T cell receptor beta chains from one specimen sequenced in a study of blood T cell dynamics during melanoma immunotherapy. Only in-frame clones appear in the TCRdb table, and some are missing; sequencing was by immunoSEQ multiplex PCR. Seen here are roughly 16,000 clones, over 90% observed once, and the top ten hold 0.21%. Time point reported: week 3, after first cycle of checkpoint inhibitor. The sample here was effector memory CD8+ T cells from blood, taken from a patient treated with checkpoint blockade. The receptors derive from a human donor with melanoma.

CDR3 nucleotide sequence: TGTGCCAGCAGTTTGAGCCAAAGGGGGGGTCTAGGAGAAGAGACCCAGTACTTC. Translating gives CASSLSQRGGLGEETQYF. J is TRBJ2-5 and V is TRBV27; D may be TRBD2 (7 bases). CDR1 and CDR2 from the germline V gene are MNHEY and SMNVEV (reference sequence). Deletions cut 3 bases from V and 3 bases from J, with 23 bases between. The CDR3 extends over 18 amino acids.

The genes are TRBV7-4 and TRBJ2-5, with TRBD1 identical over 7 bases. V was clipped by 7 bases and J by 2 bases; unmatched bases: 7. Per germline, CDR1 SGHVT and CDR2 SQSDAQ. The CDR3 totals 14 residues. The CDR3 region is CASTRQGSQETQYF. The CDR3 DNA is TGTGCCAGCACCCGACAGGGTAGTCAAGAGACCCAGTACTTC. Combining the CDR3 with reference TRBV7-4 and TRBJ2-5 gives the whole variable domain GAGVSQSPRYKVAKRGRDVALRCDSISGHVTLYWYRQTLGQGSEVLTYSQSDAQRDKSGRPSGRFSAERPERSVSTLKIQRTEQGDSAVYLCASTRQGSQETQYFGPGTRLLVL.

This chain uses TRBV13 with TRBJ2-1; the D is unclear. CDR3 length: 12 amino acids. The germline V and J ends were trimmed by 3 bases and 7 bases, with 7 bases remaining between them. Germline lookup yields CDR1 PRHDT and CDR2 FYEKMQ (reference sequence). CDR3 coding DNA: TGTGCCAGCAGCTTTACTGGTAATGAGCAGTTCTTC. Residues: CASSFTGNEQFF.

CDR3 DNA: TGTGCCAGCAGCTACGTCAGGGATTCGAACACCGGGGAGCTGTTTTTT. Translation gives CASSYVRDSNTGELFF. This chain links TRBV7-9 with TRBJ2-2, with a tentative D call TRBD1 (5 bases). The V end was cut by 4 bases, the J end by 0 bases, with 12 bases between. The germline gives CDR1 SEHNR, CDR2 FQNEAQ (reference sequence). This CDR3 has 16 amino acids.

This sequence joins TRBV4-1 and TRBJ1-5; 7 bases line up with TRBD1. After removal of 3 bases from V and 6 bases from J, the junction contained 8 bases not matched to a gene. This CDR3 spans 15 amino acids. CDR1 and CDR2 from the germline V gene are MGHRA and YSYEKL. The CDR3 DNA reads TGCGCCAGCAGCCAGACTGGACAGGTTCTTCAGCCCCAGCATTTT. It encodes CASSQTGQVLQPQHF.

This chain connects TRBV2 to TRBJ2-6; D gene uncertain. The CDR3 sequence is 18 residues long. Germline lookup yields CDR1 SNHLY and CDR2 FYNNEI. Trimming pared 4 bases from V and 0 bases from J, leaving 16 bases between. In DNA form, the CDR3 reads TGTGCCAGCAGTGGGTTAAGCCTAAGGGACTCTGGGGCCAACGTCCTGACTTTC. The encoded protein is CASSGLSLRDSGANVLTF.

This clone was found once. V usage is TRBV6-1 and J usage is TRBJ2-5; 7 nucleotides align to TRBD2. With the DNA end fitting TRBJ2-7 better, the J assignment may be wrong. CDR1 is MNHNS, CDR2 SASEGT, per germline. CDR3 size: 15 residues. CDR3 protein: CASSEAGSGPYEQYF. The CDR3 DNA reads TGTGCCAGCAGTGAAGCAGGTAGCGGGCCCTACGAGCAGTACTTC.

J is TRBJ1-1 and V is TRBV7-9; D is undetermined. CDR3 length: 12 amino acids. The V end was cut by 5 bases, the J end by 4 bases, with 8 bases between. In germline, CDR1 is SEHNR, CDR2 FQNEAQ (reference sequence). CDR3 region: CASSPAVTEAFF. The CDR3 nucleotides are TGTGCCAGCAGCCCGGCGGTCACTGAAGCTTTCTTT.